This T cell receptor (beta chain) is drawn from a study of blood T cell repertoires in COVID-19. Background on the study: From T cells, B-cell-depleted T cells, or PBMCs came the material, which was cDNA or gDNA.

Authors' processing steps: Amplification of reference gene primers provided the estimated nucleated cell counts. Libraries were prepared by immunoSEQ multiplex PCR; TCRdb keeps only in-frame clonotypes and omits some of them. Clone size and V and J calls were adopted from that table, with D and trimming inferred from the DNA. Of 70,000 to 90,000 clones in the sample, around 81% were seen once. About this clone itself: The same CDR3 also results from other DNA sequences found in this sample.

Trimming shortened V by 2 bases and J by 0 bases, and 6 bases separated the two germline ends. The germline CDR1 and CDR2 sequences are MDHEN and SYDVKM. The CDR3 spans 14 residues. The sample was peripheral blood. The clonotype originates from a human donor in a cohort sampled during active COVID-19. J is TRBJ2-3 and V is TRBV28; D is uncertain. The CDR3, as DNA: TGTGCCAGCAGTTTACCAGATAGCACAGATACGCAGTATTTT. Protein product: CASSLPDSTDTQYF.